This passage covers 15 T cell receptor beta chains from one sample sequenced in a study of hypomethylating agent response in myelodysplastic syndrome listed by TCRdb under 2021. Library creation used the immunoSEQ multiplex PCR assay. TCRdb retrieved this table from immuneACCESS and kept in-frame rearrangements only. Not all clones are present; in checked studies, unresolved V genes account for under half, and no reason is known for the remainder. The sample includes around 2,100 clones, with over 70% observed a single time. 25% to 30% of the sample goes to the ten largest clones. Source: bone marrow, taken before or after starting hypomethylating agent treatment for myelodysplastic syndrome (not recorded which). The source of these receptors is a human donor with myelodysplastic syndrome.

The CDR3 reads CASSSPGGQRSYEQYF. Written as DNA, the CDR3 is TGTGCCAGTAGTTCCCCTGGAGGACAGCGATCCTACGAGCAGTACTTC. This chain uses TRBV19 with TRBJ2-7; tentative D call: TRBD1 (6 bases). Between the trimmed V and J ends, which lost 5 bases and 1 base, there was a span of 18 bases. Germline V gives CDR1 LNHDA, CDR2 SQIVND (reference sequence). CDR3 size: 16 residues.

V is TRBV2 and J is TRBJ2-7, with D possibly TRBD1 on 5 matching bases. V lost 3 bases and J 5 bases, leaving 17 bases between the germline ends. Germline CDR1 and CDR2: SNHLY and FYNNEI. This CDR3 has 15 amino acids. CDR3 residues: CASSESRQGANEQYF. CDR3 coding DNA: TGTGCCAGCAGTGAGAGCAGGCAGGGTGCCAACGAGCAGTACTTC.

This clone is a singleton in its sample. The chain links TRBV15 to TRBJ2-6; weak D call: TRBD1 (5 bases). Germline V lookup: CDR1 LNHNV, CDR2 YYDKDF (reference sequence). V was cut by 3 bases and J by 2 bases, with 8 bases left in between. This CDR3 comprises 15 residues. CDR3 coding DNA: TGTGCCACCAGCAGCAGGGTCGCTGGGGCCAACGTCCTGACTTTC. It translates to CATSSRVAGANVLTF.

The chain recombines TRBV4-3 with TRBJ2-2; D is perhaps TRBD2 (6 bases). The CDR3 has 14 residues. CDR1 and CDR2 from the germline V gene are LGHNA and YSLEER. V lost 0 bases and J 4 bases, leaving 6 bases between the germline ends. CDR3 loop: CASSQEGGTGELFF. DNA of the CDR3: TGCGCCAGCAGCCAAGAGGGGGGCACCGGGGAGCTGTTTTTT.

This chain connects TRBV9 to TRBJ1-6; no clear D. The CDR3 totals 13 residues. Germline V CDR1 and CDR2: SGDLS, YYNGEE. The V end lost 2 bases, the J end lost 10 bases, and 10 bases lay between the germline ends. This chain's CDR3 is CASSVSSQSPLHF. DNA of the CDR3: TGTGCCAGCAGCGTTAGTTCCCAATCACCCCTCCACTTT.

The CDR3 protein is CANTLAGVYNEQFF. The CDR3, as DNA: TGCGCCAACACGCTAGCGGGGGTATACAATGAGCAGTTCTTC. The chain joins TRBV10-2 to TRBJ2-1, with 10 bases that match TRBD2. The CDR3 covers 14 residues. Germline CDR1 WSHSY, CDR2 SAAADI. After removal of 10 bases from V and 4 bases from J, the junction contained 7 bases not matched to a gene.

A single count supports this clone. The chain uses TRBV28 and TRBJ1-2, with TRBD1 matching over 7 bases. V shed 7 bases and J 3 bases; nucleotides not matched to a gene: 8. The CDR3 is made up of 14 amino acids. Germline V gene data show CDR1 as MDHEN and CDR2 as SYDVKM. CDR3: CASTVTGTHYGYTF. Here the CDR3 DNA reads TGTGCCAGCACTGTGACAGGGACTCACTATGGCTACACCTTC.

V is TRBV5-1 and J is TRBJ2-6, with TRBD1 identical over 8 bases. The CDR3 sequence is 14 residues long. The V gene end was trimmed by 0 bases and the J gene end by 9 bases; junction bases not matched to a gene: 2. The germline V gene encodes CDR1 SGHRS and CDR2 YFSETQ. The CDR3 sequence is CASSLDGTGNVLTF. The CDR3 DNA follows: TGCGCCAGCAGCTTGGACGGGACAGGCAACGTCCTGACTTTC.

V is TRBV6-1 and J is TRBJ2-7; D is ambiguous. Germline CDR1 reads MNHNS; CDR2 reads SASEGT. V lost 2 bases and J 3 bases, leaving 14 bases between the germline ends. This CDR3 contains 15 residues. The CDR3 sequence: CASSERVLLLYEQYF. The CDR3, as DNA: TGTGCCAGCAGTGAACGAGTACTCCTTCTCTACGAGCAGTACTTC.

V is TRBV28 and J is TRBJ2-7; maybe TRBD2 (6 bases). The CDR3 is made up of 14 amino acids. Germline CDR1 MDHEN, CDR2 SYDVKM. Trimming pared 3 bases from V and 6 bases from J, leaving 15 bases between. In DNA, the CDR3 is TGTGCCAGCAGTTTTTCTGCGGGATGGGTCGAGCAGTACTTC. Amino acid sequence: CASSFSAGWVEQYF.

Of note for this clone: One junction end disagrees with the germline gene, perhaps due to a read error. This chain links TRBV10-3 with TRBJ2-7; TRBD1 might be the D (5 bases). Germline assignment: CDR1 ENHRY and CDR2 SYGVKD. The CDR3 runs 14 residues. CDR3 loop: CASSYEPRGYAQYF. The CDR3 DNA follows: TGTGCCAGCAGTTACGAACCAAGGGGCTACGCGCAGTACTTC.

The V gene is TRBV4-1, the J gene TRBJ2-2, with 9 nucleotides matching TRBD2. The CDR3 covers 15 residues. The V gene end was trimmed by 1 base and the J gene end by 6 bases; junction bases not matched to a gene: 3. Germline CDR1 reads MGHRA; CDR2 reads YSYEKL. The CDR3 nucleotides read TGCGCCAGCAGCCAAGGACTAGCGGTCCCCGGGGAGCTGTTTTTT. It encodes CASSQGLAVPGELFF.

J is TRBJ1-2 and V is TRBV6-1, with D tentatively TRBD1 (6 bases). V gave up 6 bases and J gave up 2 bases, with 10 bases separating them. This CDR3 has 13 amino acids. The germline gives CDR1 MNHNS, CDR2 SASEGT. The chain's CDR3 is CASSPGVNYGYTF. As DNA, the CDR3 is TGTGCCAGCAGCCCAGGGGTGAACTATGGCTACACCTTC.

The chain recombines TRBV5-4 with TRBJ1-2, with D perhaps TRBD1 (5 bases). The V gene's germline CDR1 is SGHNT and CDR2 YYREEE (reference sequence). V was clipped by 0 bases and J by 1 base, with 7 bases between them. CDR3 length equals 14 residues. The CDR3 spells CASSLVQGNYGYTF. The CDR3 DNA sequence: TGTGCCAGCAGCTTGGTTCAGGGTAACTATGGCTACACCTTC.

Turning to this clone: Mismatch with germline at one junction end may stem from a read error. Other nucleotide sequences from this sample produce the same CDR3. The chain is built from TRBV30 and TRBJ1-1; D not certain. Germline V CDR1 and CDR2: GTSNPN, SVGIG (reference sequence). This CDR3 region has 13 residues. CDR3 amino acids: CAWSPTDRTEAFF. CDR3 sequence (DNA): TGCGCCTGGAGTCCCACAGATAGGACTGAAGCTTTCTTT.